This TCR beta chain comes out of a study of yellow fever vaccine responses in identical twins. Using its own MiXCR run on the RT-PCR reads, TCRdb lists one record per CDR3 protein. The table has about 210 distinct CDR3 sequences, approximately 79% seen once. As regards this clonotype: Its antigen is unknown.

Study outcomes and limitations: Vaccine T cell responses of twins reportedly seemed partly convergent and partly personalized.

Sequencing used T cells from blood (PBMCs), unsorted or a sorted subset (not recorded which), obtained before or after yellow fever vaccination (not recorded which). This sequence was found in a female donor who received the yellow fever vaccine.

The CDR3 sequence is CASSQDIMEVSSYNEQFF. The CDR3 region has the DNA TGCGCCAGCAGCCAAGACATAATGGAGGTGAGCTCCTACAATGAGCAGTTCTTC. The chain links TRBV4-3 to TRBJ2-1, with a possible D match to TRBD2 (5 bases). The germline CDR1 and CDR2 sequences are LGHNA and YSLEER. Trimming removed 0 bases at V and 0 bases at J, with 15 bases between. This CDR3 has 18 residues.